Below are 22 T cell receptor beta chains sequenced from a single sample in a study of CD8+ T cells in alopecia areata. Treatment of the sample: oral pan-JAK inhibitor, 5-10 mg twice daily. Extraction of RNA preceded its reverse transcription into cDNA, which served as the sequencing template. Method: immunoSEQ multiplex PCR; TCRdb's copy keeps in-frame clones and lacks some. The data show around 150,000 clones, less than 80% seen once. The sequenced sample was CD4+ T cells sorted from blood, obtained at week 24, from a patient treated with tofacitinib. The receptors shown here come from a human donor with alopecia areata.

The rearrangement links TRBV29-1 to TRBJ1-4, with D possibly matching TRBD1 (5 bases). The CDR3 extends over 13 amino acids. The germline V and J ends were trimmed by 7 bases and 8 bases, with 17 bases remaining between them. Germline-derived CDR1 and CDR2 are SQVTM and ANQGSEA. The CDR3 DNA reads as TGCAGCGCCCCGGGCCCGGGGGAGGAAAAACTGTTTTTT. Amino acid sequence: CSAPGPGEEKLFF.

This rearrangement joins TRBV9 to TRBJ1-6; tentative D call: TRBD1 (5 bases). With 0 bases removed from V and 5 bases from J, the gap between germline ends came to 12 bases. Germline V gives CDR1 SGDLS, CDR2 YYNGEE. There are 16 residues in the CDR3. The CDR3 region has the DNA TGTGCCAGCAGCGTAGAGGGGCAACGGAATAATTCACCCCTCCACTTT. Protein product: CASSVEGQRNNSPLHF. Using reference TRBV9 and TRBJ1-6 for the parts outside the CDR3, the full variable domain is DSGVTQTPKHLITATGQRVTLRCSPRSGDLSVYWYQQSLDQGLQFLIQYYNGEERAKGNILERFSAQQFPDLHSELNLSSLELGDSALYFCASSVEGQRNNSPLHFGNGTRLTVT.

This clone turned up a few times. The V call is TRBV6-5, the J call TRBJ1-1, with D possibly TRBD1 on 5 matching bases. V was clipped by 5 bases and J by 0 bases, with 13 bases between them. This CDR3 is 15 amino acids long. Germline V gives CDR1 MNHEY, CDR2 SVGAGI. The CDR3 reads CASSRPQGMNTEAFF. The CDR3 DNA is TGTGCCAGCAGTCGCCCCCAGGGAATGAACACTGAAGCTTTCTTT.

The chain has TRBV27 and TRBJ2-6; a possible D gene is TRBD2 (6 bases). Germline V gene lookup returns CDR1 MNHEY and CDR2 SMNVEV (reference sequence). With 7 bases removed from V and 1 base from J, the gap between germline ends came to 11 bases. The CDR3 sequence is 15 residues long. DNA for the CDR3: TGTGCCAGCACGATGGGGAGGTCTGGGGCCAACGTCCTGACTTTC. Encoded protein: CASTMGRSGANVLTF.

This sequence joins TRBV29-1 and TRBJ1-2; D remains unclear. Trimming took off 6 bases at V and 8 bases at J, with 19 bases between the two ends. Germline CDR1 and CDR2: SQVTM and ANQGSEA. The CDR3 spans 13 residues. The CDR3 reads CSVATDGIWGYTF. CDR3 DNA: TGCAGCGTCGCTACCGACGGGATATGGGGCTACACCTTC.

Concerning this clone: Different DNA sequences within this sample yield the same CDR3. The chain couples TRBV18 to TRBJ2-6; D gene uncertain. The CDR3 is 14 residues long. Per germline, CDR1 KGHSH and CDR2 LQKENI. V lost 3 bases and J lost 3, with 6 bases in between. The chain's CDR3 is CASSPSSGANVLTF. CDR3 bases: TGTGCCAGCTCACCTTCGAGTGGGGCCAACGTCCTGACTTTC.

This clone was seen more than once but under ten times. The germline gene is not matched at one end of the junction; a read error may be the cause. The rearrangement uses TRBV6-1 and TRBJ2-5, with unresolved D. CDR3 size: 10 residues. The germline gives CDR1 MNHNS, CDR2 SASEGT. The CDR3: CASREETQYF. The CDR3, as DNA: TGTGCCAGCAGGGAAGAGACCCAGTACTTC.

Here the CDR3 reads CASSALAGGYNEQFF. As DNA, the CDR3 is TGTGCCAGCAGCGCGCTAGCGGGGGGATACAATGAGCAGTTCTTC. The V gene is TRBV9, the J gene TRBJ2-1, with TRBD2 identical over 11 bases. CDR1 is SGDLS, CDR2 YYNGEE, per germline. The ends lost 3 bases at V and 4 bases at J; junction bases unmatched: 3. The CDR3 has 15 amino acids.

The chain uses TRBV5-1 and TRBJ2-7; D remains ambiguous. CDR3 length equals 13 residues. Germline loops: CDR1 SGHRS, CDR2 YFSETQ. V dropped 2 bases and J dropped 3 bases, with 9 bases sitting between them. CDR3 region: CASSFQAGYEQYF. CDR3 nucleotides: TGCGCCAGCAGCTTCCAGGCAGGCTACGAGCAGTACTTC.

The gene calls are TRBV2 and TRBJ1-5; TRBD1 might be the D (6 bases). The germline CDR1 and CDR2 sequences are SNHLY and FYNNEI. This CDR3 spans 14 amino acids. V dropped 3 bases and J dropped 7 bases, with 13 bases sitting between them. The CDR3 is CASSDGRGRQPQHF. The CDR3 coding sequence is TGTGCCAGCAGTGACGGCAGGGGTAGGCAGCCCCAGCATTTT.

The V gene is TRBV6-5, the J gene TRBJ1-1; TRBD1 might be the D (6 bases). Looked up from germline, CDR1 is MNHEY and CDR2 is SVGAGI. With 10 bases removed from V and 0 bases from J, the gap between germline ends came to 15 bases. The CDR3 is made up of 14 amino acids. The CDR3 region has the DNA TGTGCCACCACCCGGACAGCTATGAACACTGAAGCTTTCTTT. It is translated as CATTRTAMNTEAFF.

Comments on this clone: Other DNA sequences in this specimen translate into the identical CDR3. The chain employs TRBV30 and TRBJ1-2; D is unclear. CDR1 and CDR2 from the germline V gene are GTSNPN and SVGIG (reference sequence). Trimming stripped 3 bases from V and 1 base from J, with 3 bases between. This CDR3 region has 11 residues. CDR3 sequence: CAWSGNYGYTF. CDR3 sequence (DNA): TGTGCCTGGAGCGGTAACTATGGCTACACCTTC.

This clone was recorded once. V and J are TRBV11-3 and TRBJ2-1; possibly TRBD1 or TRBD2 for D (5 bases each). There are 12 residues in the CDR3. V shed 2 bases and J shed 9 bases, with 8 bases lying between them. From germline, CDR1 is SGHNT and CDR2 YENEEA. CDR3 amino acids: CASSLRGPEQFF. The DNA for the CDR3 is TGTGCCAGCAGCTTAAGGGGACCTGAGCAGTTCTTC. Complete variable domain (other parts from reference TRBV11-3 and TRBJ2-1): EAGVVQSPRYKIIEKKQPVAFWCNPISGHNTLYWYLQNLGQGPELLIRYENEEAVDDSQLPKDRFSAERLKGVDSTLKIQPAELGDSAVYLCASSLRGPEQFFGPGTRLTVL.

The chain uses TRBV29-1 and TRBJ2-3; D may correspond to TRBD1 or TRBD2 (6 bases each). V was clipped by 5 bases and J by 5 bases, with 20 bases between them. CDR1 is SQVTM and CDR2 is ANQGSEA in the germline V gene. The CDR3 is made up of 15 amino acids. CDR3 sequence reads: CSVYSGGSWEDTQYF. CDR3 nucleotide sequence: TGCAGCGTTTATTCCGGGGGCAGTTGGGAAGATACGCAGTATTTT.

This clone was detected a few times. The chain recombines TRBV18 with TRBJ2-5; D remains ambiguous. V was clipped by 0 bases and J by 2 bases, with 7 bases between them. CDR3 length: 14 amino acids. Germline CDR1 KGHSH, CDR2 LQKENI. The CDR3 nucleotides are TGTGCCAGCTCACCACCGATGGGGCAAGAGACCCAGTACTTC. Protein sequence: CASSPPMGQETQYF. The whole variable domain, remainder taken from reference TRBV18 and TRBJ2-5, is NAGVMQNPRHLVRRRGQEARLRCSPMKGHSHVYWYRQLPEEGLKFMVYLQKENIIDESGMPKERFSAEFPKEGPSILRIQQVVRGDSAAYFCASSPPMGQETQYFGPGTRLLVL.

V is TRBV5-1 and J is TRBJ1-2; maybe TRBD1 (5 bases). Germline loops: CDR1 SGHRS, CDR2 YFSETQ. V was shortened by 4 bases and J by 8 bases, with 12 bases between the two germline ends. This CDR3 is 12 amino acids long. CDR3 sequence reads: CASSVTGDGYTF. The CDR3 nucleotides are TGCGCCAGCAGCGTGACGGGGGACGGCTACACCTTC.

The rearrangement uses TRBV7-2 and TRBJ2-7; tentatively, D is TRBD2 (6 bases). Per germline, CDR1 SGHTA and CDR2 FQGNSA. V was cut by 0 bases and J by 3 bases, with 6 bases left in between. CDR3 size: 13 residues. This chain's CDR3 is CASSLAGGYEQYF. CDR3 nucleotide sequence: TGTGCCAGCAGCTTAGCGGGGGGCTACGAGCAGTACTTC.

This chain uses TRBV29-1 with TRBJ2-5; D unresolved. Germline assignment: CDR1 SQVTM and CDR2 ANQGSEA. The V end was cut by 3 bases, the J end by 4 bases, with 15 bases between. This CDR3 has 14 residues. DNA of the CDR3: TGCAGCGTTGAGGGTTGGGTCGGGTTAGAGACCCAGTACTTC. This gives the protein CSVEGWVGLETQYF.

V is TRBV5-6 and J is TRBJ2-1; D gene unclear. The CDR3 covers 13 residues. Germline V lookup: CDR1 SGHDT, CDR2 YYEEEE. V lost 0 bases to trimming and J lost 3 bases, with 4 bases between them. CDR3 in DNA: TGTGCCAGCAGCTTGGGGATCTACAATGAGCAGTTCTTC. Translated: CASSLGIYNEQFF.

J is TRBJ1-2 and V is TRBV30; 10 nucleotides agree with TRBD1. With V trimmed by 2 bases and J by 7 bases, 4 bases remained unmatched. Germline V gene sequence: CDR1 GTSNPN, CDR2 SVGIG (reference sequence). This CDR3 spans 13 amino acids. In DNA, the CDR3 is TGTGCCTGGAGTCCGGGACAGGGGCTTGGCTACACCTTC. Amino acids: CAWSPGQGLGYTF.

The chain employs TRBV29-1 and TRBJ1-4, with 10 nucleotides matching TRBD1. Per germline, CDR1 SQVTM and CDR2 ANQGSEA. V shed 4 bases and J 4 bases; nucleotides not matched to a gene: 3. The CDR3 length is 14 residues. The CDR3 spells CSVAGTGDNEKLFF. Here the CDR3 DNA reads TGCAGCGTTGCAGGGACAGGGGATAATGAAAAACTGTTTTTT.

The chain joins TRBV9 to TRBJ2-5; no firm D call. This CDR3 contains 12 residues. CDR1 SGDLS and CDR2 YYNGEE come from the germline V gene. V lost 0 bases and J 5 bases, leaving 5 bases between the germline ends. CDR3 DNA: TGTGCCAGCAGCGTAGATTCTGAGACCCAGTACTTC. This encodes CASSVDSETQYF. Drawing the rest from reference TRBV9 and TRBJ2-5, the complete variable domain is DSGVTQTPKHLITATGQRVTLRCSPRSGDLSVYWYQQSLDQGLQFLIQYYNGEERAKGNILERFSAQQFPDLHSELNLSSLELGDSALYFCASSVDSETQYFGPGTRLLVL.